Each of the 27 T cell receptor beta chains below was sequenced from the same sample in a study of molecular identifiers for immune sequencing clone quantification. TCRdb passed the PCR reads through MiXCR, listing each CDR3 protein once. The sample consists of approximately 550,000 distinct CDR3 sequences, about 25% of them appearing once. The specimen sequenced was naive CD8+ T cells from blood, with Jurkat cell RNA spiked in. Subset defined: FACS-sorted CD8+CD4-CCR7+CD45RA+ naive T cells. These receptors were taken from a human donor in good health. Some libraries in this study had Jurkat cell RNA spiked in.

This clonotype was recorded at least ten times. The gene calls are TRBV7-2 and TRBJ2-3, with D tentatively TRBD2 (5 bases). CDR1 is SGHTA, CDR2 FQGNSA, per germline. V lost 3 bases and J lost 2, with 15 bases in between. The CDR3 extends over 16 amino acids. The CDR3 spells CASSFSAALNTDTQYF. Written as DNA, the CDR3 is TGTGCCAGCAGCTTTTCAGCGGCCCTAAACACAGATACGCAGTATTTT.

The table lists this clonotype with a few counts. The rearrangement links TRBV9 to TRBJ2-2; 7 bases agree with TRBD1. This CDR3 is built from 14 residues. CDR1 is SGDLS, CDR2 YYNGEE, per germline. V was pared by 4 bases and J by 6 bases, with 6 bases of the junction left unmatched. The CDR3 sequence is CASSSRGWSGELFF. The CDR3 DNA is TGTGCCAGCAGCTCCAGGGGGTGGTCCGGGGAGCTGTTTTTT.

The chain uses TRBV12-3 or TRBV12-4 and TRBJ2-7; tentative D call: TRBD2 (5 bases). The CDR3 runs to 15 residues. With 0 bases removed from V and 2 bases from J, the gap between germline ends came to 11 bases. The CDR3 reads CASSLARAPPYEQYF. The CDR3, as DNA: TGTGCCAGCAGTTTAGCGCGGGCGCCCCCCTACGAGCAGTACTTC.

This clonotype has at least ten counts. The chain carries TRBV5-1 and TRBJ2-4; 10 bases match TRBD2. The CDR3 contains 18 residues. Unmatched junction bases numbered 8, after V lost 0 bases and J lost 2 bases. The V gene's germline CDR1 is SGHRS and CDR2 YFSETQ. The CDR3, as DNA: TGCGCCAGCAGCTTGGCCGCAAGCGGGAGGGCCCCCAAAAACATTCAGTACTTC. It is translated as CASSLAASGRAPKNIQYF.

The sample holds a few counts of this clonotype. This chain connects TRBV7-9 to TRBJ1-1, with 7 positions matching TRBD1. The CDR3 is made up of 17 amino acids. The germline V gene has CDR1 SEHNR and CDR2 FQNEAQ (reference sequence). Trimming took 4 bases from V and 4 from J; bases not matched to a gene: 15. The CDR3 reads CASSSSPGQDPFTEAFF. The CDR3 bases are TGTGCCAGCAGCTCCTCCCCCGGACAGGACCCTTTCACTGAAGCTTTCTTT.

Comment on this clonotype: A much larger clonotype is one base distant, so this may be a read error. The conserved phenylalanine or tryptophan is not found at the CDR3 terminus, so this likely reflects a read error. CDR3 sequence (DNA): TGTGCCAGCAGCCCCGAGCGGGAGGATACGCAGTATCTT. Its translation is CASSPEREDTQYL. The J gene is TRBJ2-3, the V gene TRBV7-9; 8 nucleotides agree with TRBD2. After removal of 5 bases from V and 6 bases from J, the junction contained 4 bases not matched to a gene. Germline V gives CDR1 SEHNR, CDR2 FQNEAQ (reference sequence). The CDR3 is made up of 13 amino acids.

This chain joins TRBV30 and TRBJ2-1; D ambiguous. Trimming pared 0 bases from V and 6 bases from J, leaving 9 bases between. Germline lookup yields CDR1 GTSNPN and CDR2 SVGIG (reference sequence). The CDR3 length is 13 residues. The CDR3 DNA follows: TGTGCCTGGAGTGTAACCAGCACCAATGAGCAGTTCTTC. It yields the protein CAWSVTSTNEQFF.

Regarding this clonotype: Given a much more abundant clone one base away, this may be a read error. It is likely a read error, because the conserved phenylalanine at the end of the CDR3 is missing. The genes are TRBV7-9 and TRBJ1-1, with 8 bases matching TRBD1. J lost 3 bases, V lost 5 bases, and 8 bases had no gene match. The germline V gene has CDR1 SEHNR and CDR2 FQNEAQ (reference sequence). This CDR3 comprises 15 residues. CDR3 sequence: CASSGRTGPDTEAFL. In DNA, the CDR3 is TGTGCCAGCAGCGGACGGACAGGGCCCGACACTGAAGCTTTCCTT.

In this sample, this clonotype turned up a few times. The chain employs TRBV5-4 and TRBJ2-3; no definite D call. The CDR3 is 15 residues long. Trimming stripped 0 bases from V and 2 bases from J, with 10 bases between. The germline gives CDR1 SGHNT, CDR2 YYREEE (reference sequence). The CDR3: CASSLDSHPTDTQYF. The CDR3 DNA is TGTGCCAGCAGCTTGGATTCTCACCCCACAGATACGCAGTATTTT. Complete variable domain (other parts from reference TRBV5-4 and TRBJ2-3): ETGVTQSPTHLIKTRGQQVTLRCSSQSGHNTVSWYQQALGQGPQFIFQYYREEENGRGNFPPRFSGLQFPNYSSELNVNALELDDSALYLCASSLDSHPTDTQYFGPGTRLTVL.

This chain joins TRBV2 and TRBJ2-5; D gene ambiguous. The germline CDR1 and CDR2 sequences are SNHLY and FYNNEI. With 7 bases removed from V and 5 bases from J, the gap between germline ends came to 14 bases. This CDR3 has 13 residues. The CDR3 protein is CASTCGCQETQYF. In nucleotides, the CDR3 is TGTGCCAGCACGTGTGGGTGCCAGGAGACCCAGTACTTC.

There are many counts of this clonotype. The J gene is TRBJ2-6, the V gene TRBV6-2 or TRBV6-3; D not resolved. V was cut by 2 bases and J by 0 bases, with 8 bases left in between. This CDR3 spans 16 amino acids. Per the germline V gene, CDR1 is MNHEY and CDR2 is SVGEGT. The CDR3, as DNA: TGTGCCAGCAGTTACGTCGTGGGCTCTGGGGCCAACGTCCTGACTTTC. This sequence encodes CASSYVVGSGANVLTF.

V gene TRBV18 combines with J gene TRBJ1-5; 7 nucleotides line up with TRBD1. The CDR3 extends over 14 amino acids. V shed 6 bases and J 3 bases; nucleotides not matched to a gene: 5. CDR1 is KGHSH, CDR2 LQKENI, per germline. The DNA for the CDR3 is TGTGCCAGCTCGCCGACAGGGTTCAATCAGCCCCAGCATTTT. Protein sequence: CASSPTGFNQPQHF. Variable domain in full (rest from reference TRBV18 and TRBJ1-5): NAGVMQNPRHLVRRRGQEARLRCSPMKGHSHVYWYRQLPEEGLKFMVYLQKENIIDESGMPKERFSAEFPKEGPSILRIQQVVRGDSAAYFCASSPTGFNQPQHFGDGTRLSIL.

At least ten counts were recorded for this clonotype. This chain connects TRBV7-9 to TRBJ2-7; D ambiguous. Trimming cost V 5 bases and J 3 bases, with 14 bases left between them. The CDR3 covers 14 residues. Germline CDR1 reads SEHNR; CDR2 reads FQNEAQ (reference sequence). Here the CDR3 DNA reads TGTGCCAGCAGCCTTCTAGGGCCGAACTACGAGCAGTACTTC. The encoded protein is CASSLLGPNYEQYF.

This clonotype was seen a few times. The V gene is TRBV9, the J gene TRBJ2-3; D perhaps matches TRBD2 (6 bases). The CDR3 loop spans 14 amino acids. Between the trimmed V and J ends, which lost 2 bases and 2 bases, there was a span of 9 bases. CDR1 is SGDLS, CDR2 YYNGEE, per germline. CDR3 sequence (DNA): TGTGCCAGCAGCGTGTCGGGGGTCACAGATACGCAGTATTTT. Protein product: CASSVSGVTDTQYF.

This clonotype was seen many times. DNA for the CDR3: TGCGCCAGCAGCCAAGGGGCCTCATTGAACACTGAAGCTTTCTTT. Amino acid sequence: CASSQGASLNTEAFF. The V gene is TRBV4-1, the J gene TRBJ1-1; no reliable D call. Germline V lookup: CDR1 MGHRA, CDR2 YSYEKL. CDR3 length equals 15 residues. The germline V and J ends were trimmed by 1 base and 0 bases, with 9 bases remaining between them.

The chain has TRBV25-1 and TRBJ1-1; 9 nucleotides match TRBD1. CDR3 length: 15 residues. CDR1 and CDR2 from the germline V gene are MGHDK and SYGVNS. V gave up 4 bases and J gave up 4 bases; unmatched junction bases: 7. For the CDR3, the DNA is TGTGCCAGCAGTGTCTTCGGGACAGGGCTCACTGAAGCTTTCTTT. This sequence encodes CASSVFGTGLTEAFF.

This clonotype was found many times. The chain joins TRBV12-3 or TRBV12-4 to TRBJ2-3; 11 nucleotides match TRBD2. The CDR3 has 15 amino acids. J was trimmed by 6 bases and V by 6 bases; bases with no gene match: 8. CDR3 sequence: CASRVSGGGGDTQYF. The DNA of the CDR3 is TGTGCCAGCAGAGTTAGCGGGGGGGGCGGGGATACGCAGTATTTT.

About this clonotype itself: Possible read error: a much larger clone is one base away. CDR3 sequence reads: CASRDSMSTEAFF. The CDR3 region has the DNA TGTGCCAGCCGGGACAGCATGAGCACTGAAGCTTTCTTT. This rearrangement joins TRBV2 to TRBJ1-1; TRBD1 agrees at 7 bases. Germline V gene data show CDR1 as SNHLY and CDR2 as FYNNEI. V lost 8 bases, J lost 4 bases, and 7 bases stayed unmatched. This CDR3 has 13 amino acids.

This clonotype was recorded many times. CDR3 sequence reads: CASSSYRGQSQPQHF. The CDR3 DNA sequence: TGTGCCAGCAGCTCTTACAGGGGGCAGAGTCAGCCCCAGCATTTT. The rearrangement links TRBV28 to TRBJ1-5; TRBD1 matches at 9 bases. In germline, CDR1 is MDHEN, CDR2 SYDVKM. The CDR3 sequence is 15 residues long. V lost 6 bases and J lost 6; bases outside the gene matches: 9. Combining the CDR3 with reference TRBV28 and TRBJ1-5 gives the whole variable domain DVKVTQSSRYLVKRTGEKVFLECVQDMDHENMFWYRQDPGLGLRLIYFSYDVKMKEKGDIPEGYSVSREKKERFSLILESASTNQTSMYLCASSSYRGQSQPQHFGDGTRLSIL.

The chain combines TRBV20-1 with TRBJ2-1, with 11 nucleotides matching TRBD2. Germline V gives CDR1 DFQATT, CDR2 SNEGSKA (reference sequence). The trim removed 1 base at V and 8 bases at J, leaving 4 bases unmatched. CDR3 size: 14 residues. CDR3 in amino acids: CSARARLAGHEQFF. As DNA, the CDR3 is TGCAGTGCTAGAGCAAGACTAGCGGGACATGAGCAGTTCTTC.

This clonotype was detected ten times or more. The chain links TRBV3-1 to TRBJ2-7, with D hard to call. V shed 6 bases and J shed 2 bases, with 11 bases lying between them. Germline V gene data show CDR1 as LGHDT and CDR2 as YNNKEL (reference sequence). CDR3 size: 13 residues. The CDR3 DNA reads TGTGCCAGCAGGCCCCGGGCCACCTACGAGCAGTACTTC. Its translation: CASRPRATYEQYF.

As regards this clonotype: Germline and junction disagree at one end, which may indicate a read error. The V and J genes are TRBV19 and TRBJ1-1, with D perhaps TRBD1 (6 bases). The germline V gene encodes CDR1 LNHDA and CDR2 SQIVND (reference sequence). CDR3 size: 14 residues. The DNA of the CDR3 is TGTGCCAGTAGTATCGGAGGGGGGAACACTGGAGCTTTCTTT. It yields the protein CASSIGGGNTGAFF.

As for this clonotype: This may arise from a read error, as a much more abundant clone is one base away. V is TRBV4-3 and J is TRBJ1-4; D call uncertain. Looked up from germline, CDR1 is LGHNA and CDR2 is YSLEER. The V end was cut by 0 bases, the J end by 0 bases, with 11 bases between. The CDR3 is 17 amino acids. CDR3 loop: CASSQEPPLSTNEKLFF. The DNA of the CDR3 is TGCGCCAGCAGCCAAGAACCGCCCCTTTCAACTAATGAAAAACTGTTTTTT.

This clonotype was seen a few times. The CDR3 coding sequence is TGTGCCAGCAGCCCCACTCCCTACCCCTACGAGCAGTACTTC. Its protein is CASSPTPYPYEQYF. V usage is TRBV5-4 and J usage is TRBJ2-7, with D unclear. Trimming left V 4 bases short and J 2 bases short, with 13 bases between. CDR1 and CDR2 (germline): SGHNT, YYREEE (reference sequence). There are 14 residues in the CDR3.

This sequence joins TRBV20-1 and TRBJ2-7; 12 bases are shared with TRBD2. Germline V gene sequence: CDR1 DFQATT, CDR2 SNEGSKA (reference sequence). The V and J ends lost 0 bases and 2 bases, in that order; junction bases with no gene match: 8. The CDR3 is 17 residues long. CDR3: CSARDPRTSGNTYEQYF. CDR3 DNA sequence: TGCAGTGCTAGAGATCCCCGGACTAGCGGGAACACCTACGAGCAGTACTTC.

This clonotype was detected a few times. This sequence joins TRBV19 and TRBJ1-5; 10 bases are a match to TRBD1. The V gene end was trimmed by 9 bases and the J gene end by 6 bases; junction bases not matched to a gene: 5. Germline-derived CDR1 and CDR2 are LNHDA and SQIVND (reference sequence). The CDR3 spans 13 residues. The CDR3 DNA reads TGTGCCAGCCGGGGACAGGGGATTCAGCCCCAGCATTTT. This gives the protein CASRGQGIQPQHF.

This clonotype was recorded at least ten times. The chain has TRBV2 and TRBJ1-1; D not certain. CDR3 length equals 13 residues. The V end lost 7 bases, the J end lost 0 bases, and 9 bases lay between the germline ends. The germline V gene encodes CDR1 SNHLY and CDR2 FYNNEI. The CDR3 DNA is TGTGCCAGCATCGGGATCATGAACACTGAAGCTTTCTTT. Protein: CASIGIMNTEAFF.